These 19 T cell receptor beta chains share one sample of origin, sequenced in a study of Ad26.COV2.S vaccination and SARS-CoV-2 variants. Produced via immunoSEQ multiplex PCR; TCRdb's table is partial and in-frame only. The table has about 400,000 clones, about 88% seen once. This sample's treatment: 15 to 20 received Ad26.COV2.S at low or high dose, single or two shots; about five received placebo; per-sample allocation not given. Day 63 after the first vaccine or placebo injection was the time point for sampling. Sequenced material: peripheral blood, taken in a trial of Ad26.COV2.S vaccine versus placebo. The receptors stem from a person between 18 and 60 years old who received the Ad26.COV2.S COVID-19 vaccine or a placebo.

The rearrangement links TRBV30 to TRBJ2-3; no firm D call. V lost 1 base and J lost 3, with 5 bases in between. The CDR3 consists of 12 residues. The germline gives CDR1 GTSNPN, CDR2 SVGIG (reference sequence). The CDR3 DNA reads TGTGCCTGGAGTGACCAGACAGATACGCAGTATTTT. Translating gives CAWSDQTDTQYF. The entire variable domain, with the rest obtained from reference TRBV30 and TRBJ2-3, is as follows: SQTIHQWPATLVQPVGSPLSLECTVEGTSNPNLYWYRQAAGRGLQLLFYSVGIGQISSEVPQNLSASRPQDRQFILSSKKLLLSDSGFYLCAWSDQTDTQYFGPGTRLTVL.

The genes are TRBV10-3 and TRBJ1-1; weak D call: TRBD1 (6 bases). V lost 3 bases, J lost 1 base, and 9 bases lay in between. Germline values: CDR1 ENHRY, CDR2 SYGVKD. This CDR3 is built from 14 residues. The CDR3: CAISESGENTEAFF. The CDR3 bases are TGTGCCATCAGTGAATCAGGGGAGAACACTGAAGCTTTCTTT.

The chain uses TRBV5-1 and TRBJ2-2, with TRBD1 as a possible D gene (6 bases). Trimming removed 4 bases at V and 7 bases at J, with 14 bases between. In germline, CDR1 is SGHRS, CDR2 YFSETQ. The CDR3 has 14 amino acids. The CDR3 spells CASSDGQFNGELFF. Here the CDR3 DNA reads TGCGCCAGCAGCGACGGACAGTTCAACGGGGAGCTGTTTTTT. The full variable domain, completed using reference TRBV5-1 and TRBJ2-2, is KAGVTQTPRYLIKTRGQQVTLSCSPISGHRSVSWYQQTPGQGLQFLFEYFSETQRNKGNFPGRFSGRQFSNSRSEMNVSTLELGDSALYLCASSDGQFNGELFFGEGSRLTVL.

This clone appeared a single time. This chain connects TRBV20-1 to TRBJ1-1; unclear D gene. This CDR3 has 11 residues. CDR1 DFQATT and CDR2 SNEGSKA come from the germline V gene (reference sequence). CDR3 nucleotide sequence: TGCACTACAAGAGGGAACACTGAAGCTTTCTTT. Translation gives CTTRGNTEAFF.

The chain joins TRBV19 to TRBJ1-1; 7 bases match TRBD1. Looked up from germline, CDR1 is LNHDA and CDR2 is SQIVND (reference sequence). There are 15 residues in the CDR3. V gave up 5 bases and J gave up 7 bases; unmatched junction bases: 13. CDR3 DNA sequence: TGTGCCAGTAGTTTCCCCCGGGACAGCTTTAATGAAGCTTTCTTT. Translating gives CASSFPRDSFNEAFF.

The chain couples TRBV6-2 or TRBV6-3 to TRBJ2-3; no definite D call. This CDR3 has 12 residues. Trimming took 6 bases from V and 6 from J, leaving 10 bases between them. CDR1 and CDR2 from the germline V gene are MNHEY and SVGEGT. CDR3 amino acids: CASSETRDTQYF. CDR3 coding DNA: TGTGCCAGCAGCGAAACTCGGGATACGCAGTATTTT.

This rearrangement joins TRBV11-2 to TRBJ2-7, with 7 nucleotides matching TRBD2. From germline, CDR1 is SGHAT and CDR2 FQNNGV. Trimming took 5 bases from V and 2 from J; bases not matched to a gene: 9. This CDR3 is 15 amino acids long. The CDR3 reads CASSRNRDYAYEQYF. In DNA form, the CDR3 reads TGTGCCAGCAGCCGAAACCGGGACTACGCCTACGAGCAGTACTTC.

The chain links TRBV7-8 to TRBJ1-5, with a tentative D call TRBD1 (6 bases). V was clipped by 4 bases and J by 2 bases, with 12 bases between them. This CDR3 has 15 amino acids. Looked up from germline, CDR1 is SGHVS and CDR2 is FQNEAQ. In DNA form, the CDR3 reads TGTGCCAGCAGCTGGGGGCGGGGCGGCAATCAGCCCCAGCATTTT. Encoded protein: CASSWGRGGNQPQHF. The full variable domain, in which reference TRBV7-8 and TRBJ1-5 provide the parts outside the CDR3, is GAGVSQSPRYKVAKRGQDVALRCDPISGHVSLFWYQQALGQGPEFLTYFQNEAQLDKSGLPSDRFFAERPEGSVSTLKIQRTQQEDSAVYLCASSWGRGGNQPQHFGDGTRLSIL.

The chain recombines TRBV11-2 with TRBJ2-2; TRBD1 aligns across 7 bases. The CDR3 has 16 residues. The V and J ends lost 0 bases and 3 bases, in that order; junction bases with no gene match: 4. Germline CDR1 is SGHAT and CDR2 is FQNNGV. The CDR3 is CASSLEQGRHTGELFF. As DNA, the CDR3 is TGTGCCAGCAGCTTAGAACAGGGGCGGCACACCGGGGAGCTGTTTTTT.

The chain employs TRBV2 and TRBJ1-3, with TRBD1 identical over 8 bases. The V segment lost 5 bases and the J segment 6 bases; nucleotides outside the gene matches: 12. The CDR3 runs 16 residues. Germline CDR1 reads SNHLY; CDR2 reads FYNNEI. The CDR3 bases are TGTGCCAGCAGTCCGACCGATGGACAGGGTAAAAACACCATATATTTT. It is translated as CASSPTDGQGKNTIYF.

This clone was detected a few times. The chain couples TRBV10-3 to TRBJ2-7; D is undetermined. Germline loops: CDR1 ENHRY, CDR2 SYGVKD. V was cut by 2 bases and J by 2 bases, with 7 bases left in between. CDR3 size: 13 residues. CDR3 coding DNA: TGTGCCATCAGTGAGAGGACCGCCTACGAGCAGTACTTC. Amino acids: CAISERTAYEQYF.

The V call is TRBV10-3, the J call TRBJ2-3, with TRBD2 matching over 11 bases. Per the germline V gene, CDR1 is ENHRY and CDR2 is SYGVKD. CDR3 length equals 15 residues. V shed 2 bases, J shed 6 bases, and the junction held 4 bases outside the gene matches. CDR3 protein: CAISEGGLAGDTQYF. CDR3 in DNA: TGTGCCATCAGTGAGGGTGGACTAGCGGGTGATACGCAGTATTTT.

The chain carries TRBV18 and TRBJ1-1, with D perhaps TRBD1 (5 bases). The CDR3 is 14 amino acids. The germline V and J ends were trimmed by 4 bases and 1 base, with 10 bases remaining between them. Germline V gives CDR1 KGHSH, CDR2 LQKENI. The CDR3 sequence is CASSRDRANTEAFF. DNA of the CDR3: TGTGCCAGCTCACGGGACCGCGCGAACACTGAAGCTTTCTTT.

The chain joins TRBV2 to TRBJ1-4, with 7 bases aligning to TRBD1. The CDR3 runs 16 residues. V shed 5 bases, J shed 2 bases, and the junction held 8 bases outside the gene matches. The V gene's germline CDR1 is SNHLY and CDR2 FYNNEI. This CDR3 is CASSLSRGGTNEKLFF. The CDR3 coding sequence is TGTGCCAGCAGTCTCTCCAGGGGGGGCACTAATGAAAAACTGTTTTTT.

For the CDR3, the DNA is TGTGCCAGTAGTGCGCATGGGGACCAGACCTACGAGCAGTACTTC. Amino acids: CASSAHGDQTYEQYF. The gene calls are TRBV19 and TRBJ2-7, with D tentatively TRBD1 or TRBD2 (5 bases each). Germline-derived CDR1 and CDR2 are LNHDA and SQIVND (reference sequence). This CDR3 has 15 amino acids. V shed 5 bases and J shed 2 bases, with 16 bases lying between them.

Here the CDR3 reads CASSQEAREGTQYF. In DNA, the CDR3 is TGCGCCAGCAGCCAAGAGGCCAGAGAGGGGACCCAGTACTTC. The V and J genes are TRBV4-3 and TRBJ2-5, with D possibly matching TRBD2 (5 bases). V dropped 0 bases and J dropped 7 bases, with 12 bases sitting between them. This CDR3 spans 14 amino acids. Per germline, CDR1 LGHNA and CDR2 YSLEER.

The V gene is TRBV5-1, the J gene TRBJ2-7; 8 bases map to TRBD1. Per germline, CDR1 SGHRS and CDR2 YFSETQ. This CDR3 is 13 amino acids long. After removal of 4 bases from V and 3 bases from J, the junction contained 3 bases not matched to a gene. The CDR3 sequence: CASSPTGDYEQYF. The CDR3 DNA follows: TGCGCCAGCAGCCCGACAGGGGACTACGAGCAGTACTTC.

V and J are TRBV10-3 and TRBJ1-4; tentative D call: TRBD1 (6 bases). CDR1 ENHRY and CDR2 SYGVKD come from the germline V gene. Deletions cut 8 bases from V and 8 bases from J, with 12 bases between. CDR3 size: 12 residues. The CDR3 is CAIRGPGEKLFF. The DNA of the CDR3 is TGTGCCATCCGGGGGCCTGGGGAAAAACTGTTTTTT.

The chain employs TRBV7-9 and TRBJ1-4; D unclear. The germline V and J ends were trimmed by 5 bases and 5 bases, with 12 bases remaining between them. CDR1 is SEHNR and CDR2 is FQNEAQ in the germline V gene (reference sequence). This CDR3 has 14 residues. CDR3 residues: CASSPSAGNEKLFF. The CDR3 region has the DNA TGTGCCAGCAGCCCCTCGGCCGGAAATGAAAAACTGTTTTTT.